This T cell receptor (beta chain) was profiled in a study of high-grade serous ovarian cancer treatment subgroups. Study summary: On average, approximately 14,000 reads and roughly 7,000 unique TCR beta rearrangements were obtained per sample.

The CDR3 totals 13 residues. Germline V lookup: CDR1 SNHLY, CDR2 FYNNEI. The V and J ends lost 4 bases and 8 bases respectively, with 14 bases between them. Sequenced by immunoSEQ multiplex PCR; TCRdb stores in-frame clones only, minus some. The repertoire has more than 9,500 clones, just over 85% of them found once; the top ten carry about 2.9%. Overall study findings and caveats: Tumors within one patient showed repertoire similarity of 0.11 to 0.79. Repertoire analysis covered CDR3 alone, not CDR1 or CDR2. Without spatial data, bulk sequencing limits insight into HGSC tumor diversity.

Tumor samples were taken before definitive surgery or chemotherapy. On this clone itself: Its antigen remains unidentified.

Sequenced: tumor tissue. The chain joins TRBV2 to TRBJ1-2, with a tentative D call TRBD1 (6 bases). The TCR originated in a human donor with high-grade serous ovarian cancer. The CDR3 here is CASSGGGGSGYTF. The CDR3 DNA follows: TGTGCCAGCAGTGGAGGAGGGGGTAGCGGCTACACCTTC.